Listed below are T cell receptor beta chains from one sample, sequenced in a study of cytomegalovirus exposure and HLA in healthy donors. The table came from immunoSEQ multiplex PCR; TCRdb's copy has only in-frame clones and leaves some out. The data show 150,000 or so clones, 65% to 85% seen once. Sequencing input: PBMCs. These receptors were obtained from a woman in her forties or fifties in good health and CMV-seropositive. The CDR3 runs from the conserved cysteine through the conserved F or W. D genes are given only for firm matches. Size tells how often a clone was seen (once, few, many) or the class of an expanded clone, and some rows leave it out.

clone_size	v_call	j_call	d_call	cdr3_nt	cdr3_aa
-	TRBV6-6	TRBJ1-2	TRBD1	TGTGCCAGCAGTGGGGGACAGGGGGGAAACTATGGCTACACCTTC	CASSGGQGGNYGYTF
-	TRBV19	TRBJ1-2	TRBD1	TGTGCCAGTAATTTCATTACAGGGGCTAACTATGGCTACACCTTC	CASNFITGANYGYTF
-	TRBV5-1	TRBJ2-3	TRBD2	TGCGCCAGCAGCAAAACTAGCGGGGGGTGGACAGATACGCAGTATTTT	CASSKTSGGWTDTQYF
-	TRBV5-8	TRBJ2-5	-	TGTGCCAGCAGCGGAGGGCGCTTGTACCAAGAGACCCAGTACTTC	CASSGGRLYQETQYF
-	TRBV15	TRBJ2-1	TRBD2	TGTGCCACCAGCAGAGATCGGCTAGCGGGAGGGTATGAGCAGTTCTTC	CATSRDRLAGGYEQFF
-	TRBV5-1	TRBJ1-2	TRBD1	TGCGCCAGCAGCTTGGACAGGGGCTATGGCTACACCTTC	CASSLDRGYGYTF
-	TRBV18	TRBJ1-1	TRBD1	TGTGCCAGCTCACCAAACCTCGGACAGGGAGGTCCAGGTATTATGAACACTGAAGCTTTCTTT	CASSPNLGQGGPGIMNTEAFF
-	TRBV6-6	TRBJ1-5	TRBD1	TGTGCCAGCAGTTCCGACAGGGGTGGAAATCAGCCCCAGCATTTT	CASSSDRGGNQPQHF
-	TRBV27	TRBJ2-4	-	TGTGCCAGCAGTTTATCGAGCGGTTTGGCCAAAAACATTCAGTACTTC	CASSLSSGLAKNIQYF
-	TRBV19	TRBJ1-1	TRBD1	TGTGCCACTGATGACAGGGGAAGGACTGAAGCTTTCTTT	CATDDRGRTEAFF
-	TRBV2	TRBJ2-6	-	TGTGCCAGCAGTTCGGGTGGGGCCAACGGCCTGACTTTC	CASSSGGANGLTF
-	TRBV7-3	TRBJ1-4	-	TGTGCCAGCAGCTTGTACAGTGCAACTAATGAAAAACTGTTTTTT	CASSLYSATNEKLFF
-	TRBV11-2	TRBJ2-4	-	TGTGCCAGCAGCACGGTAGCCAAAAACATTCAGTACTTC	CASSTVAKNIQYF
-	TRBV5-8	TRBJ2-7	-	TGTGCCAGCAGCTTGACAGGGCACGAGCAGTACTTC	CASSLTGHEQYF
-	TRBV30	TRBJ1-4	TRBD1	TGTGCCTGGAGTGGCAGGGACAGGCCAAATGTTCCACTATATACAACTAATGAAAAACTGTTTTTT	CAWSGRDRPNVPLYTTNEKLFF
-	TRBV2	TRBJ1-5	-	TGTGCCAGCAGTGGTCAGAGCAATCAGCCCCAGCATTTT	CASSGQSNQPQHF
-	TRBV5-1	TRBJ1-3	-	TGCGCCAGCAGCTACAGCCCGAACTCTGGAAACACCATATATTTT	CASSYSPNSGNTIYF
-	TRBV25-1	TRBJ2-7	TRBD2	TGTGCCAGCGGCCCACTAGCGGGAGGGCCAAACGAGCAGTACTTC	CASGPLAGGPNEQYF
-	TRBV7-9	TRBJ1-1	-	TGTGCCAGTCTTTTGGGGCGGGGCAACACTGAAGCTTTCTTT	CASLLGRGNTEAFF
-	TRBV10-3	TRBJ1-6	-	TGTGCCGCCCTCGGTACCTATAATTCACCCCTCCACTTT	CAALGTYNSPLHF
-	TRBV18	TRBJ2-7	TRBD1	TGTGCCAGCTCACGCCAGGGGGACGAGCAGTACTTC	CASSRQGDEQYF
-	TRBV5-6	TRBJ2-7	TRBD2	TGTGCCAGCAGTTTCGGAGGGAGGGGTCTCTACGAGCAGTACTTC	CASSFGGRGLYEQYF
-	TRBV7-9	TRBJ1-6	-	TGTGCCAGCAGCTTGGGGGGGACAAGGAATTCACCCCTCCACTTT	CASSLGGTRNSPLHF
few	TRBV6-1	TRBJ1-4	-	TGTGCCAGCAGTGATGGGGGAGGGGGTGAAAAACTGTTTTTT	CASSDGGGGEKLFF
-	TRBV5-1	TRBJ1-5	TRBD1	TGCGCCAGCAGCCAAACAGGGGACCAGGGCACAGATACGCAGCATTTT	CASSQTGDQGTDTQHF
-	TRBV7-6	TRBJ2-7	-	TGTGCCAGCAGCTTAGCGGGGCTCTACGAGCAGTACTTC	CASSLAGLYEQYF
-	TRBV7-7	TRBJ2-5	TRBD1	TGTGCTAGCAGCTCCGGACAGGGCGCGGAAGAGACCCAGTACTTC	CASSSGQGAEETQYF
once	TRBV9	TRBJ1-4	TRBD1	TGTGCCAGCAGCGTCAGGACAGGACATAATGAAAAACTGTTTTTT	CASSVRTGHNEKLFF
-	TRBV19	TRBJ1-2	-	TGTGCCAGTACACTCTCAGGGGATGGCTACACCTTC	CASTLSGDGYTF
-	TRBV19	TRBJ2-7	TRBD1	TGTGCCAGTAGTATCGGACAGGGACGTACCTACGAGCAGTACTTC	CASSIGQGRTYEQYF
-	TRBV11-3	TRBJ1-2	-	TGTGCCAGCAGCGGATTCGCCTCAGGGTTTAATGGCTACACCTTC	CASSGFASGFNGYTF
-	TRBV19	TRBJ1-1	-	TGTGCCAGTAGTATTTACGGGTTGAACACTGAAGCTTTCTTT	CASSIYGLNTEAFF